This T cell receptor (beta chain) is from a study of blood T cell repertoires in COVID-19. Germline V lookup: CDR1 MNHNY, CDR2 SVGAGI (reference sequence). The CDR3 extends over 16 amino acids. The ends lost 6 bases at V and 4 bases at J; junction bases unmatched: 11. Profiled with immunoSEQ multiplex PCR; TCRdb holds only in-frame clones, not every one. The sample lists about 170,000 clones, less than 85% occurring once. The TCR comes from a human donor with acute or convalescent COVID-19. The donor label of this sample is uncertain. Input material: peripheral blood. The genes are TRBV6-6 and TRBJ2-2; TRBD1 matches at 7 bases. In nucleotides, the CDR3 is TGTGCCAGCAGCATACGACAGGGAACGGGCACCGGGGAGCTGTTTTTT. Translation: CASSIRQGTGTGELFF.